This passage covers 32 T cell receptor beta chains from one sample sequenced in a study of blood T cell repertoires in COVID-19. The table came from immunoSEQ multiplex PCR; TCRdb's copy has only in-frame clones and leaves some out. The data show 130,000 or so clones, roughly 80% seen once. Material for sequencing was peripheral blood. These receptor sequences come from a man between 60 and 75 years old with acute or convalescent COVID-19.

The table lists this clone with a few counts. The chain has TRBV5-4 and TRBJ1-1, with D maybe TRBD1 (5 bases). V shed 1 base and J shed 5 bases, with 9 bases lying between them. The CDR3 runs 13 residues. The germline V gene has CDR1 SGHNT and CDR2 YYREEE (reference sequence). The CDR3 coding sequence is TGTGCCAGCAGCTTGATAGGGGTGACTGAAGCTTTCTTT. Translated, it gives CASSLIGVTEAFF.

This chain links TRBV7-9 with TRBJ2-5; 13 nucleotides line up with TRBD2. J lost 1 base, V lost 4 bases, and 3 bases had no gene match. CDR1 is SEHNR, CDR2 FQNEAQ, per germline (reference sequence). This CDR3 region has 16 residues. CDR3 DNA sequence: TGTGCCAGCAGCTGGGGACTAGCGGGACTCCAAGAGACCCAGTACTTC. Translating it yields CASSWGLAGLQETQYF.

The chain employs TRBV19 and TRBJ2-1, with D possibly TRBD1 on 6 matching bases. The CDR3 is 13 amino acids. V was pared by 7 bases and J by 7 bases, with 14 bases between. Looked up from germline, CDR1 is LNHDA and CDR2 is SQIVND (reference sequence). The CDR3 DNA is TGTGCCAGTACCCTCACAGGGTGGAATGAGCAGTTCTTC. Its translation: CASTLTGWNEQFF.

V gene TRBV19 combines with J gene TRBJ2-7, with 7 bases identical to TRBD1. CDR3 size: 13 residues. Looked up from germline, CDR1 is LNHDA and CDR2 is SQIVND (reference sequence). After removal of 10 bases from V and 6 bases from J, the junction contained 12 bases not matched to a gene. Written as DNA, the CDR3 is TGTGCCACCTCGACAGGGATCCTCGGCGAGCAGTACTTC. Amino acids: CATSTGILGEQYF. Drawing the rest from reference TRBV19 and TRBJ2-7, the complete variable domain is DGGITQSPKYLFRKEGQNVTLSCEQNLNHDAMYWYRQDPGQGLRLIYYSQIVNDFQKGDIAEGYSVSREKKESFPLTVTSAQKNPTAFYLCATSTGILGEQYFGPGTRLTVT.

The chain links TRBV2 to TRBJ1-2; tentative D call: TRBD1 (5 bases). The CDR3 sequence is 13 residues long. V was cut by 4 bases and J by 4 bases, with 10 bases left in between. In germline, CDR1 is SNHLY, CDR2 FYNNEI. The CDR3 here is CASSAPGLYGYTF. In DNA form, the CDR3 reads TGTGCCAGCAGTGCGCCGGGACTCTATGGCTACACCTTC.

The chain is built from TRBV6-5 and TRBJ2-5, with a possible D match to TRBD2 (5 bases). Germline CDR1 is MNHEY and CDR2 is SVGAGI. The CDR3 consists of 14 residues. V was trimmed by 7 bases and J by 4 bases, leaving 16 bases between them. CDR3 coding DNA: TGTGCCAGCACCAACCTCGGGGTGAGAGAGACCCAGTACTTC. It encodes CASTNLGVRETQYF.

This clone was recorded only once. The chain recombines TRBV4-1 with TRBJ2-7; D might be TRBD2 (5 bases). Per germline, CDR1 MGHRA and CDR2 YSYEKL. V lost 1 base to trimming and J lost 4 bases, with 17 bases between them. This CDR3 is built from 16 residues. The CDR3 sequence: CASSQVPGIAFYEQYF. The CDR3 bases are TGCGCCAGCAGCCAAGTACCGGGAATAGCGTTTTACGAGCAGTACTTC.

The chain uses TRBV3-1 (or the pseudogene TRBV3-2) and TRBJ2-7; tentative D call: TRBD1 (6 bases). The V end lost 4 bases, the J end lost 7 bases, and 23 bases lay between the germline ends. The germline CDR1 and CDR2 sequences are LGHDT and YNNKEL (reference sequence). The CDR3 extends over 16 amino acids. DNA of the CDR3: TGTGCCAGCAGCCCCCTCGGGACACGGGTTCTACGGGAGCAGTACTTC. It is translated as CASSPLGTRVLREQYF.

The chain uses TRBV29-1 and TRBJ1-2; the match to TRBD1 covers 9 bases. There are 13 residues in the CDR3. V dropped 3 bases and J dropped 5; count of bases not matched to a gene: 4. Germline values: CDR1 SQVTM, CDR2 ANQGSEA. The CDR3 coding sequence is TGCAGCGTTGACGTGACAGGGGGGTATGGCTACACCTTC. This sequence encodes CSVDVTGGYGYTF.

The rearrangement joins TRBV7-8 to TRBJ1-4; TRBD1 matches at 8 bases. V lost 5 bases and J lost 8; bases outside the gene matches: 10. The CDR3 totals 15 residues. The germline V gene encodes CDR1 SGHVS and CDR2 FQNEAQ. The CDR3 loop reads CASSRAGQGYEKLFF. CDR3 sequence (DNA): TGTGCCAGCAGCCGGGCTGGACAGGGATACGAAAAACTGTTTTTT.

The rearrangement links TRBV18 to TRBJ1-3; TRBD1 agrees at 8 bases. With 3 bases clipped from V and 3 bases from J, the junction kept 4 bases outside the gene matches. The CDR3 contains 15 residues. CDR1 and CDR2 (germline): KGHSH, LQKENI. This chain's CDR3 is CASSPGQGGGNTIYF. CDR3 DNA: TGTGCCAGCTCACCCGGACAGGGTGGTGGAAACACCATATATTTT. Full variable domain (remainder filled in from reference TRBV18 and TRBJ1-3): NAGVMQNPRHLVRRRGQEARLRCSPMKGHSHVYWYRQLPEEGLKFMVYLQKENIIDESGMPKERFSAEFPKEGPSILRIQQVVRGDSAAYFCASSPGQGGGNTIYFGEGSWLTVV.

The chain recombines TRBV30 with TRBJ2-7, with 15 bases lining up with TRBD2. Losses at the gene ends were 8 bases for V and 4 bases for J; bases not matched to a gene: 15. Looked up from germline, CDR1 is GTSNPN and CDR2 is SVGIG (reference sequence). The CDR3 length is 17 residues. The CDR3 here is CARTPGLAGGGPYEQYF. CDR3 sequence (DNA): TGTGCCAGAACCCCGGGACTAGCGGGGGGAGGCCCATACGAGCAGTACTTC.

CDR3 protein: CASSLGVYRGDGYTF. DNA of the CDR3: TGTGCCAGCAGCTTAGGAGTTTACAGGGGAGATGGCTACACCTTC. V is TRBV11-2 and J is TRBJ1-2; TRBD1 agrees at 7 bases. CDR1 and CDR2 from the germline V gene are SGHAT and FQNNGV. V dropped 1 base and J dropped 6; count of bases not matched to a gene: 8. There are 15 residues in the CDR3.

The chain couples TRBV5-1 to TRBJ2-7, with 12 bases fitting TRBD2. Germline CDR1 is SGHRS and CDR2 is YFSETQ. The CDR3 has 15 residues. With V trimmed by 0 bases and J by 2 bases, 0 bases remained unmatched. CDR3 bases: TGCGCCAGCAGCTTGGGGACTAGCGGGGCCTACGAGCAGTACTTC. Protein product: CASSLGTSGAYEQYF.

The chain joins TRBV28 to TRBJ1-5; D unclear. CDR3 length equals 15 residues. V dropped 5 bases and J dropped 0 bases, with 11 bases sitting between them. In germline, CDR1 is MDHEN, CDR2 SYDVKM. In DNA form, the CDR3 reads TGTGCCAGCAGTCCTGGGCCTTATAGCAATCAGCCCCAGCATTTT. It translates to CASSPGPYSNQPQHF.

The chain joins TRBV18 to TRBJ2-3; D is uncertain. The V and J ends lost 0 bases and 1 base respectively, with 5 bases between them. This CDR3 spans 14 amino acids. Germline values: CDR1 KGHSH, CDR2 LQKENI. The CDR3 loop reads CASSPPSGTDTQYF. CDR3 in DNA: TGTGCCAGCTCACCACCGTCGGGCACAGATACGCAGTATTTT.

V gene TRBV19 combines with J gene TRBJ2-2; D uncertain. Germline CDR1 and CDR2: LNHDA and SQIVND (reference sequence). Trimming cost V 3 bases and J 6 bases, with 8 bases left between them. The length of the CDR3 is 13 residues. The DNA for the CDR3 is TGTGCCAGTAGTATCAGGTTCGCCGGGGAGCTGTTTTTT. Translating it yields CASSIRFAGELFF. Complete variable domain (other parts from reference TRBV19 and TRBJ2-2): DGGITQSPKYLFRKEGQNVTLSCEQNLNHDAMYWYRQDPGQGLRLIYYSQIVNDFQKGDIAEGYSVSREKKESFPLTVTSAQKNPTAFYLCASSIRFAGELFFGEGSRLTVL.

This chain uses TRBV5-1 with TRBJ2-7, with D possibly TRBD1 on 5 matching bases. This CDR3 comprises 13 residues. Trimming took off 2 bases at V and 3 bases at J, with 9 bases between the two ends. From germline, CDR1 is SGHRS and CDR2 YFSETQ. The CDR3 is CASSFDRIYEQYF. CDR3 nucleotides: TGCGCCAGCAGCTTCGACAGAATCTACGAGCAGTACTTC.

The V and J genes are TRBV18 and TRBJ2-6; D remains unclear. This CDR3 has 17 residues. Germline values: CDR1 KGHSH, CDR2 LQKENI. V was pared by 6 bases and J by 0 bases, with 15 bases between. The CDR3 here is CASSGNYPDSGANVLTF. In DNA form, the CDR3 reads TGTGCCAGCTCCGGTAATTATCCCGACTCTGGGGCCAACGTCCTGACTTTC. Combining the CDR3 with reference TRBV18 and TRBJ2-6 gives the whole variable domain NAGVMQNPRHLVRRRGQEARLRCSPMKGHSHVYWYRQLPEEGLKFMVYLQKENIIDESGMPKERFSAEFPKEGPSILRIQQVVRGDSAAYFCASSGNYPDSGANVLTFGAGSRLTVL.

V is TRBV6-5 and J is TRBJ1-4; 7 nucleotides agree with TRBD1. From germline, CDR1 is MNHEY and CDR2 SVGAGI. The trim removed 6 bases at V and 4 bases at J, leaving 5 bases unmatched. This CDR3 comprises 14 residues. DNA for the CDR3: TGTGCCAGCAGAAGGGGACAGTTTAATGAAAAACTGTTTTTT. Its protein product is CASRRGQFNEKLFF.

The chain carries TRBV18 and TRBJ1-6; no definite D call. Germline assignment: CDR1 KGHSH and CDR2 LQKENI. V was clipped by 4 bases and J by 5 bases, with 9 bases between them. The CDR3 contains 14 residues. The CDR3 reads CASSLLEDNSPLHF. The DNA for the CDR3 is TGTGCCAGCTCACTGCTGGAGGATAATTCACCCCTCCACTTT.

The V and J genes are TRBV6-6 and TRBJ2-6; 7 bases agree with TRBD1. Losses at the gene ends were 7 bases for V and 2 bases for J; bases not matched to a gene: 8. There are 16 residues in the CDR3. Germline V gene data show CDR1 as MNHNY and CDR2 as SVGAGI (reference sequence). The CDR3, as DNA: TGTGCCAGCACCCCTCGGCAGGGGGCTGGGGCCAACGTCCTGACTTTC. Translating it yields CASTPRQGAGANVLTF.

The chain has TRBV27 and TRBJ2-3; 11 bases are a match to TRBD2. Trimming cost V 8 bases and J 6 bases; bases outside gene matches: 13. Germline assignment: CDR1 MNHEY and CDR2 SMNVEV (reference sequence). The CDR3 sequence is 16 residues long. The DNA of the CDR3 is TGTGCCAGCGGGCTACGGACTAGCGGGTCGGCCGATACGCAGTATTTT. It yields the protein CASGLRTSGSADTQYF.

CDR3 sequence (DNA): TGTGCCAGCAGTAGACAGGGCGCCTCTGGAAACACCATATATTTT. It specifies CASSRQGASGNTIYF. This chain joins TRBV6-5 and TRBJ1-3; 7 bases fit TRBD1. J gave up 0 bases and V 5 bases, and 4 bases lay outside the gene matches. The CDR3 consists of 15 residues. CDR1 is MNHEY and CDR2 is SVGAGI in the germline V gene.

This sequence joins TRBV5-4 and TRBJ1-1; D might be TRBD1 (6 bases). The CDR3 length is 13 residues. Trimming stripped 4 bases from V and 1 base from J, with 8 bases between. Germline V gene sequence: CDR1 SGHNT, CDR2 YYREEE (reference sequence). The DNA for the CDR3 is TGTGCCAGCAGCCTGGACAGGAACACTGAAGCTTTCTTT. This gives the protein CASSLDRNTEAFF.

The chain employs TRBV5-1 and TRBJ1-2, with D maybe TRBD1 (5 bases). The length of the CDR3 is 13 residues. Germline lookup yields CDR1 SGHRS and CDR2 YFSETQ. V was clipped by 5 bases and J by 7 bases, with 15 bases between them. This CDR3 is CASSVGQGSGYTF. The CDR3 nucleotides read TGCGCCAGCAGTGTAGGGCAGGGAAGTGGCTACACCTTC.

The CDR3, as DNA: TGTGCCAGCAACGCCGGGGGGCGAGAGACCCAGTACTTC. It yields the protein CASNAGGRETQYF. The J gene is TRBJ2-5, the V gene TRBV12-3 or TRBV12-4; TRBD2 is a possible D gene (7 bases). The V and J ends lost 7 bases and 4 bases respectively, with 13 bases between them. The CDR3 is 13 residues long.

V usage is TRBV12-3 or TRBV12-4 and J usage is TRBJ1-2; D is perhaps TRBD1 (6 bases). The V and J ends lost 6 bases and 4 bases respectively, with 12 bases between them. The length of the CDR3 is 13 residues. The CDR3 loop is CASSLDRLYGYTF. As DNA, the CDR3 is TGTGCCAGCAGCCTTGACAGGCTCTATGGCTACACCTTC.

V gene TRBV5-6 combines with J gene TRBJ1-1; D uncertain. Germline CDR1 reads SGHDT; CDR2 reads YYEEEE. Trimming pared 4 bases from V and 2 bases from J, leaving 9 bases between. This CDR3 contains 13 residues. CDR3 in DNA: TGTGCCAGCAGCCGGGAAACCAACACTGAAGCTTTCTTT. The encoded protein is CASSRETNTEAFF. Drawing the rest from reference TRBV5-6 and TRBJ1-1, the complete variable domain is DAGVTQSPTHLIKTRGQQVTLRCSPKSGHDTVSWYQQALGQGPQFIFQYYEEEERQRGNFPDRFSGHQFPNYSSELNVNALLLGDSALYLCASSRETNTEAFFGQGTRLTVV.

The rearrangement uses TRBV27 and TRBJ1-4; TRBD1 is a possible D gene (5 bases). Germline V gene data show CDR1 as MNHEY and CDR2 as SMNVEV (reference sequence). Trimming took 3 bases from V and 5 from J, leaving 16 bases between them. The CDR3 runs to 16 residues. The CDR3 DNA is TGTGCCAGCAGTTTGTATCGTCTGGGGCAGAATGAAAAACTGTTTTTT. The encoded protein is CASSLYRLGQNEKLFF.

This clone was observed a handful of times. This sample includes further DNA sequences coding for the same CDR3. The chain is built from TRBV18 and TRBJ1-6; D may be TRBD1 (6 bases). The CDR3 runs 12 residues. Germline V gene sequence: CDR1 KGHSH, CDR2 LQKENI. Trimming took off 4 bases at V and 9 bases at J, with 7 bases between the two ends. The CDR3 DNA is TGTGCCAGCTCACTACAGGGTTCACCCCTCCACTTT. As protein: CASSLQGSPLHF.

This clone was seen just once. The chain joins TRBV5-1 to TRBJ1-2; D perhaps matches TRBD1 (6 bases). Germline CDR1 is SGHRS and CDR2 is YFSETQ. The CDR3 extends over 13 amino acids. Trimming left V 4 bases short and J 5 bases short, with 12 bases between. The CDR3 protein is CASSDGTPYGYTF. DNA for the CDR3: TGCGCCAGCAGCGACGGGACACCTTATGGCTACACCTTC.